The T cell receptor beta chain described here comes from a study of shared clonotypes between healthy human individuals. V was clipped by 7 bases and J by 3 bases, with 13 bases between them. CDR1 and CDR2 from the germline V gene are MGHDK and SYGVNS. CDR3 length: 13 residues. This table comes from immunoSEQ multiplex PCR, and its TCRdb copy is limited to in-frame clones, with some not included. The repertoire has 1,400,000 or so clones, about 98.5% of them found once; the top ten carry about 0.35%. The chain employs TRBV25-1 and TRBJ2-7; D unclear. This sequence originates from a man aged 30 to 45 in good health. Sequencing was done on a sample of naive CD4+ T cells sorted from blood. Subset here: CD45RA+ positively selected. In nucleotides, the CDR3 is TGTGCCAGCACCCAACCCGGTGACTACGAGCAGTACTTC. This translates into CASTQPGDYEQYF.